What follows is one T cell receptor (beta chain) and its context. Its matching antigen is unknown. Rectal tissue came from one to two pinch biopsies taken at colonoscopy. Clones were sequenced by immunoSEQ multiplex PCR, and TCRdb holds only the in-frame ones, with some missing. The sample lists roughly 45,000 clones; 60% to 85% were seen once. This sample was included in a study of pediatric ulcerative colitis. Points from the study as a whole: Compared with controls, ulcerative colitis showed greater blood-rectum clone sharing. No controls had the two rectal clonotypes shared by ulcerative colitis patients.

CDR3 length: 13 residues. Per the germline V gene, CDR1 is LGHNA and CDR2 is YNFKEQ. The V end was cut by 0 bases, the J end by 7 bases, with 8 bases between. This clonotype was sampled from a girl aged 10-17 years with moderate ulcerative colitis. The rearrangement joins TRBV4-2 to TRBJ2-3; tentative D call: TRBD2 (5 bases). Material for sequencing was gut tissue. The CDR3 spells CASSQDTGYTQYF. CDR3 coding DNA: TGTGCCAGCAGCCAAGATACGGGGTATACGCAGTATTTT.